The TCR beta chain described here comes from a study of beta chain features in type 1 diabetes. Study as a whole: Healthy donors and patients had similar age, gender and cell yields.

Reverse transcription of all isolated RNA meant that expressed TCRB transcripts were sequenced. Roughly 3.4 million reads per sample on average were obtained from naive, central memory and regulatory T cell samples. The protocol was immunoSEQ multiplex PCR, while the TCRdb copy is restricted to in-frame clones and leaves out a portion. The repertoire consists of 500,000 to 850,000 clones, with over 12% occurring once and the leading ten covering 0.04%. This clone came up a few times. Its antigen remains unknown. Points from the study as a whole: There was a moderate but significant shortening of TCRB CDR3s in all four CD4+ subsets of Type 1 diabetes patients.

CD4+ naive, central memory, regulatory and stem cell-like memory cells were sorted via CD45RO/CCR7/CD25/CD127/CD95/CD27. Purity (above 95%) was reached by all sorted populations. Trimming left V 7 bases short and J 6 bases short, with 16 bases between. The germline V gene has CDR1 MDHEN and CDR2 SYDVKM. This CDR3 region has 13 residues. Sequenced: naive CD4+ T cells from blood. The J gene is TRBJ2-7, the V gene TRBV28; D perhaps matches TRBD2 (5 bases). This clonotype was obtained from a young man with type 1 diabetes. CDR3 sequence reads: CASTLGQTTEQYF. The DNA of the CDR3 is TGTGCCAGCACCCTCGGGCAGACTACCGAGCAGTACTTC.